This T cell receptor (beta chain) stems from a study of cytomegalovirus exposure and HLA in healthy donors. Per germline, CDR1 SGHTA and CDR2 FQGNSA. The V and J ends lost 1 base and 3 bases, in that order; junction bases with no gene match: 6. There are 17 residues in the CDR3. Findings and caveats of the study: One later analysis reportedly identified an Asian-associated ancestry cluster that showed fewer N-insertions than the 666-donor mean.

Vbeta (60) and Jbeta (13) primers were used in the PCR. Sequencing used immunoSEQ multiplex PCR; TCRdb keeps in-frame clones, though not all of them. The sample has more than 85,000 clones; 13% to 15% are singletons. Of note for this clone: Antigen: not known.

The J gene is TRBJ2-2, the V gene TRBV7-2; 9 bases line up with TRBD2. Input material: PBMCs. The TCR comes from a female donor in good health and CMV-seronegative. CDR3 protein: CASSLEARLADTGELFF. CDR3 nucleotide sequence: TGTGCCAGCAGCTTAGAGGCGAGACTAGCGGACACCGGGGAGCTGTTTTTT. The full variable domain, completed using reference TRBV7-2 and TRBJ2-2, is GAGVSQSPSNKVTEKGKDVELRCDPISGHTALYWYRQSLGQGLEFLIYFQGNSAPDKSGLPSDRFSAERTGGSVSTLTIQRTQQEDSAVYLCASSLEARLADTGELFFGEGSRLTVL.